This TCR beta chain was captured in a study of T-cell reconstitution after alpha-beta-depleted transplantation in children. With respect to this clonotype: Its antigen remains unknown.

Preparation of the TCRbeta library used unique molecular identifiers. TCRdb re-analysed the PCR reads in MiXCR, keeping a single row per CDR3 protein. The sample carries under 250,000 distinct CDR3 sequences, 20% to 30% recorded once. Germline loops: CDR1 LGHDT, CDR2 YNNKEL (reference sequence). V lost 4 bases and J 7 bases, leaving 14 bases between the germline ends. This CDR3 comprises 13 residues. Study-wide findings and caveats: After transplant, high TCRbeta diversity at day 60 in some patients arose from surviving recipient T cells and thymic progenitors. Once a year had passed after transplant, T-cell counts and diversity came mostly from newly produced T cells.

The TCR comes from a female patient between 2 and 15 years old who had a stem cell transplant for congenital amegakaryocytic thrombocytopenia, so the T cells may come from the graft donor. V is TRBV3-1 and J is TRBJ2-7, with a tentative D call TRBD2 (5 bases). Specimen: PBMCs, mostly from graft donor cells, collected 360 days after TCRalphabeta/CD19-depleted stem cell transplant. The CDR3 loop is CASSLLAGEEQYF. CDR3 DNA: TGTGCCAGCAGCCTACTCGCGGGCGAGGAGCAGTACTTC.